This T cell receptor beta chain was captured in a study of blood T cell repertoires in COVID-19. Overall study context: Sites in the United States, Italy and Spain provided acute and convalescent COVID-19 samples. PBMCs, B-cell-depleted T cells, or T cells provided the cDNA or gDNA that made up the material.

Germline assignment: CDR1 ENHRY and CDR2 SYGVKD. V lost 11 bases to trimming and J lost 8 bases; unmatched junction nucleotides: 12. The CDR3 extends over 14 amino acids. Original processing methods: The authors estimated nucleated cell counts from reference gene primer amplification. Clones were read by immunoSEQ multiplex PCR, and TCRdb kept only the in-frame ones, dropping some. From that table come the V and J calls and clone size; the DNA was used to work out D and trimming. The sample consists of 150,000 to 200,000 clones, roughly nine tenths of them appearing once. The sequence was collected from a man aged 55 to 70 with acute or convalescent COVID-19. This chain joins TRBV10-3 and TRBJ1-6, with TRBD1 matching 7 bases. Sequenced input: peripheral blood. DNA of the CDR3: TGTGCCGCGACCGGACAGGAGGGAGATTCACCCCTCCACTTT. Residues: CAATGQEGDSPLHF.